This T cell receptor beta chain was identified in a study of immune cell composition in non-small cell lung cancer. The germline V gene encodes CDR1 SNHLY and CDR2 FYNNEI. V gave up 0 bases and J gave up 8 bases; unmatched junction bases: 12. CDR3 size: 17 residues. Measured with immunoSEQ multiplex PCR; TCRdb has only the in-frame clones, and not every one. The sample consists of over 3,000 clones, 79% of them appearing once. In its sample, this clone ranks as large. The clonotype comes from a human donor with non-small cell lung cancer. This chain connects TRBV2 to TRBJ2-1, with 8 bases that match TRBD2. Sequenced: lung tumor tissue. The CDR3 DNA reads TGTGCCAGCAGTGAAGCGCCGGGACTAGGTAATCGCGATGAGCAGTTCTTC. Its protein product is CASSEAPGLGNRDEQFF. The full variable domain, in which reference TRBV2 and TRBJ2-1 provide the parts outside the CDR3, is EPEVTQTPSHQVTQMGQEVILRCVPISNHLYFYWYRQILGQKVEFLVSFYNNEISEKSEIFDDQFSVERPDGSNFTLKIRSTKLEDSAMYFCASSEAPGLGNRDEQFFGPGTRLTVL.